The 15 T cell receptor beta chains below all came from one sample that was sequenced in a study of early T cells in non-severe SARS-CoV-2 infection. TCRdb recomputed calls from the 5' RACE reads with MiXCR, one row per CDR3 protein. Of approximately 32,000 distinct CDR3 sequences listed, roughly 6.6% are singletons. The sequenced material came from whole blood. The receptors stem from an adult who was a healthcare worker with PCR-confirmed SARS-CoV-2 infection or an uninfected control (not recorded which).

By share, this clonotype ranks as medium-sized (0.01 to 0.1%). The chain couples TRBV15 to TRBJ1-5; D is unclear. V dropped 0 bases and J dropped 5 bases, with 5 bases sitting between them. The CDR3 contains 13 residues. Germline-derived CDR1 and CDR2 are LNHNV and YYDKDF (reference sequence). CDR3 amino acids: CATSREPHQPQHF. CDR3 in DNA: TGTGCCACCAGCAGAGAGCCGCATCAGCCCCAGCATTTT.

Many counts were recorded for this clonotype. The chain has TRBV4-3 and TRBJ2-2; perhaps TRBD1 as D (7 bases). This CDR3 spans 16 amino acids. Germline CDR1 is LGHNA and CDR2 is YSLEER. V lost 4 bases and J 5 bases, leaving 17 bases between the germline ends. The CDR3 region has the DNA TGCGCCAGCAGCCGGGGGGACAGAATCGGTACCGGGGAGCTGTTTTTT. As protein: CASSRGDRIGTGELFF.

This clonotype was seen many times. The J gene is TRBJ1-1, the V gene TRBV20-1, with TRBD1 as a possible D gene (5 bases). This CDR3 has 15 amino acids. Germline CDR1 is DFQATT and CDR2 is SNEGSKA (reference sequence). Trimming removed 3 bases from V and 4 bases from J, with 18 bases in between. CDR3 region: CSARGGAQVGTEAFF. The CDR3 DNA reads TGCAGTGCTAGGGGAGGGGCCCAGGTAGGCACTGAAGCTTTCTTT.

This clonotype was observed at least ten times. J is TRBJ1-3 and V is TRBV11-2, with TRBD1 identical over 7 bases. The CDR3 is 15 amino acids. The V and J ends lost 4 bases and 2 bases, in that order; junction bases with no gene match: 5. Germline V lookup: CDR1 SGHAT, CDR2 FQNNGV. CDR3: CASSSRQGAGNTIYF. CDR3 coding DNA: TGTGCCAGCAGCTCCCGACAGGGAGCTGGAAACACCATATATTTT.

This clonotype was recorded at least ten times. The rearrangement uses TRBV5-5 and TRBJ2-7; D tentatively reads TRBD1 or TRBD2 (5 bases each). CDR1 and CDR2 from the germline V gene are SGHKS and YYEKEE (reference sequence). With 1 base removed from V and 2 bases from J, the gap between germline ends came to 16 bases. The CDR3 consists of 16 residues. The CDR3 nucleotides read TGTGCCAGCAGCTTGATGGTTGGGACGGATGCCTACGAGCAGTACTTC. This encodes CASSLMVGTDAYEQYF. The entire variable domain, with the rest obtained from reference TRBV5-5 and TRBJ2-7, is as follows: DAGVTQSPTHLIKTRGQQVTLRCSPISGHKSVSWYQQVLGQGPQFIFQYYEKEERGRGNFPDRFSARQFPNYSSELNVNALLLGDSALYLCASSLMVGTDAYEQYFGPGTRLTVT.

Many counts were recorded for this clonotype. The chain carries TRBV4-1 and TRBJ2-1, with TRBD2 identical over 7 bases. The CDR3 spans 17 residues. The V gene end was trimmed by 0 bases and the J gene end by 2 bases; junction bases not matched to a gene: 7. Germline V gives CDR1 MGHRA, CDR2 YSYEKL. The CDR3 protein is CASSQDRASGAYNEQFF. The CDR3 DNA follows: TGCGCCAGCAGCCAAGATCGGGCTAGCGGAGCCTACAATGAGCAGTTCTTC.

The chain is built from TRBV7-2 and TRBJ2-7; D gene unclear. Trimming took 5 bases from V and 2 from J, leaving 13 bases between them. CDR1 is SGHTA and CDR2 is FQGNSA in the germline V gene. The CDR3 runs to 14 residues. CDR3 in DNA: TGTGCCAGCAGCCGTCCCTCCCCCCCCTACGAGCAGTACTTC. Protein product: CASSRPSPPYEQYF.

This clonotype occurred many times. This chain links TRBV5-6 with TRBJ2-5, with D perhaps TRBD2 (5 bases). V lost 0 bases, J lost 9 bases, and 15 bases lay in between. Germline CDR1 and CDR2: SGHDT and YYEEEE. The CDR3 spans 14 residues. The CDR3 here is CASSLGTPLRAQYF. CDR3 in DNA: TGTGCCAGCAGCTTGGGGACTCCTCTAAGGGCCCAGTACTTC.

At least ten counts were recorded for this clonotype. The chain combines TRBV2 with TRBJ2-3; 8 bases map to TRBD2. With 3 bases clipped from V and 0 bases from J, the junction kept 11 bases outside the gene matches. Germline V gene sequence: CDR1 SNHLY, CDR2 FYNNEI. CDR3 length: 18 residues. In DNA, the CDR3 is TGTGCCAGCAGTGATGGGGCGGGGGGATTCCAAAGCACAGATACGCAGTATTTT. Its translation is CASSDGAGGFQSTDTQYF.

Ten or more counts support this clonotype. The chain links TRBV27 to TRBJ1-3; D ambiguous. The CDR3 runs 16 residues. The germline CDR1 and CDR2 sequences are MNHEY and SMNVEV (reference sequence). Trimming shortened V by 6 bases and J by 0 bases, and 15 bases separated the two germline ends. CDR3 sequence: CASRKAGRASGNTIYF. DNA for the CDR3: TGTGCCAGCAGGAAGGCGGGGAGGGCCTCTGGAAACACCATATATTTT.

V and J are TRBV18 and TRBJ1-1, with 8 nucleotides matching TRBD1. Germline assignment: CDR1 KGHSH and CDR2 LQKENI. Unmatched junction bases numbered 8, after V lost 6 bases and J lost 5 bases. The CDR3 consists of 14 residues. CDR3 protein: CASSRGQGITEAFF. The CDR3 DNA is TGTGCCAGCTCCCGTGGACAGGGAATAACTGAAGCTTTCTTT.

The rearrangement joins TRBV6-2 or TRBV6-3 to TRBJ2-1; 7 positions match TRBD2. CDR1 and CDR2 from the germline V gene are MNHEY and SVGEGT. CDR3 size: 12 residues. V lost 8 bases, J lost 2 bases, and 0 bases stayed unmatched. For the CDR3, the DNA is TGTGCCAGCGGACTAGCCTACAATGAGCAGTTCTTC. It yields the protein CASGLAYNEQFF.

This clonotype was counted many times. This chain joins TRBV5-4 and TRBJ2-1, with D possibly called TRBD1 or TRBD2 (5 bases each). The V gene's germline CDR1 is SGHNT and CDR2 YYREEE (reference sequence). CDR3 length: 14 residues. The V and J ends lost 4 bases and 5 bases respectively, with 13 bases between them. The CDR3 reads CASSSRDHNNEQFF. CDR3 sequence (DNA): TGTGCCAGCAGCAGCCGGGACCACAACAATGAGCAGTTCTTC.

A few counts support this clonotype. This chain uses TRBV18 with TRBJ2-3, with D possibly TRBD2 on 6 matching bases. V shed 2 bases and J shed 0 bases, with 15 bases lying between them. Germline V lookup: CDR1 KGHSH, CDR2 LQKENI. CDR3 length: 17 amino acids. The CDR3 region is CASSPFASGGSTDTQYF. CDR3 nucleotide sequence: TGTGCCAGCTCACCATTCGCCTCCGGGGGTAGCACAGATACGCAGTATTTT.

This clonotype was observed many times. V usage is TRBV6-6 and J usage is TRBJ2-7; TRBD1 aligns across 8 bases. This CDR3 is built from 16 residues. The germline V gene encodes CDR1 MNHNY and CDR2 SVGAGI (reference sequence). Germline trimming cut 6 bases from V and 5 bases from J; bases unmatched to any gene: 15. The CDR3 reads CASSLDRTGLANEQYF. For the CDR3, the DNA is TGTGCCAGCAGCCTTGATCGGACAGGGCTAGCGAACGAGCAGTACTTC.